A single sample is the source of the 32 T cell receptor beta chains below, sequenced in a study of cytomegalovirus exposure and HLA in healthy donors. The PCR employed 60 Vbeta primers together with 13 Jbeta primers. TCRdb's table, derived via immunoSEQ multiplex PCR, lists solely in-frame clones and lacks some. The table records about 140,000 clones, 60% to 80% of them present only once. Sample: PBMCs. The receptors stem from a male donor in good health and CMV-seronegative.

The chain couples TRBV18 to TRBJ1-1; maybe TRBD1 (5 bases). This CDR3 comprises 16 residues. V dropped 1 base and J dropped 1 base, with 13 bases sitting between them. CDR1 KGHSH and CDR2 LQKENI come from the germline V gene. CDR3 coding DNA: TGTGCCAGCTCACCACAACCTCAGGGTGGGAACACTGAAGCTTTCTTT. It yields the protein CASSPQPQGGNTEAFF.

The rearrangement joins TRBV7-2 to TRBJ1-1, with D perhaps TRBD1 (5 bases). V was trimmed by 1 base and J by 6 bases, leaving 15 bases between them. The CDR3 has 15 amino acids. Germline V CDR1 and CDR2: SGHTA, FQGNSA. The CDR3 loop reads CASSLVAGIRSEAFF. In DNA form, the CDR3 reads TGTGCCAGCAGCTTAGTCGCAGGGATTAGGTCTGAAGCTTTCTTT.

The genes are TRBV6-5 and TRBJ2-7; D is possibly TRBD1 (6 bases). Per the germline V gene, CDR1 is MNHEY and CDR2 is SVGAGI. Trimming removed 4 bases from V and 5 bases from J, with 21 bases in between. The CDR3 runs to 16 residues. DNA of the CDR3: TGTGCCAGCAGTTCCCCCGGAAAACAGGGAAGGAACGAGCAGTACTTC. This gives the protein CASSSPGKQGRNEQYF.

The chain has TRBV7-8 and TRBJ2-7; 8 bases align to TRBD2. V lost 8 bases to trimming and J lost 2 bases; unmatched junction nucleotides: 14. This CDR3 has 16 amino acids. Germline V gene sequence: CDR1 SGHVS, CDR2 FQNEAQ. Written as DNA, the CDR3 is TGTGCCAGCTCCCTCGGGCTAGCGGGTCCCCCCTACGAGCAGTACTTC. Its translation: CASSLGLAGPPYEQYF.

This chain joins TRBV6-1 and TRBJ2-2, with D possibly being TRBD1 (6 bases). The CDR3 has 15 residues. Trimming took off 5 bases at V and 1 base at J, with 11 bases between the two ends. Per germline, CDR1 MNHNS and CDR2 SASEGT. The CDR3 loop is CASSLGTLNTGELFF. CDR3 coding DNA: TGTGCCAGCAGTCTCGGGACATTGAACACCGGGGAGCTGTTTTTT.

In this sample, this clone turned up once. The rearrangement joins TRBV10-2 to TRBJ1-2, with D hard to call. V was clipped by 8 bases and J by 2 bases, with 15 bases between them. The CDR3 is made up of 14 amino acids. Germline CDR1 reads WSHSY; CDR2 reads SAAADI. As DNA, the CDR3 is TGCGCCAGCGCCCTATTCCAAGCGAACTATGGCTACACCTTC. Residues: CASALFQANYGYTF.

The chain combines TRBV4-3 with TRBJ2-7; 8 nucleotides agree with TRBD1. The J segment lost 4 bases and the V segment lost 0 bases, leaving 5 bases of the junction unmatched. Germline loops: CDR1 LGHNA, CDR2 YSLEER. This CDR3 spans 15 amino acids. The CDR3 spells CASSQDRQGPYEQYF. The CDR3 nucleotides read TGCGCCAGCAGCCAAGACAGACAGGGGCCATACGAGCAGTACTTC.

This clone was found once. This chain links TRBV4-1 with TRBJ2-4, with a possible D match to TRBD2 (6 bases). The CDR3 totals 16 residues. Per the germline V gene, CDR1 is MGHRA and CDR2 is YSYEKL. Trimming cost V 0 bases and J 5 bases, with 14 bases left between them. The CDR3 nucleotides are TGCGCCAGCAGCCAAGAAGTGGTAACGGGGGAAAACATTCAGTACTTC. Protein: CASSQEVVTGENIQYF.

The CDR3 loop is CASSDRTGAAEAFF. The CDR3 region has the DNA TGCGCCAGCAGTGATCGGACAGGGGCGGCTGAAGCTTTCTTT. V and J are TRBV10-2 and TRBJ1-1; 9 nucleotides align to TRBD1. This CDR3 has 14 amino acids. Losses at the gene ends were 3 bases for V and 6 bases for J; bases not matched to a gene: 5. Germline CDR1 is WSHSY and CDR2 is SAAADI.

The chain uses TRBV30 and TRBJ1-1, with D possibly matching TRBD1 (5 bases). There are 12 residues in the CDR3. V was trimmed by 2 bases and J by 13 bases, leaving 17 bases between them. Germline assignment: CDR1 GTSNPN and CDR2 SVGIG (reference sequence). The CDR3: CAWSNGRFGGFF. DNA of the CDR3: TGTGCCTGGAGTAACGGACGGTTCGGGGGTTTCTTT.

V is TRBV7-2 and J is TRBJ1-1, with 7 bases lining up with TRBD1. V was clipped by 5 bases and J by 5 bases; unmatched bases: 5. The CDR3 has 13 amino acids. Germline V gives CDR1 SGHTA, CDR2 FQGNSA. CDR3 bases: TGTGCCAGCAGCCAAACAGGGGTGACTGAAGCTTTCTTT. Its protein product is CASSQTGVTEAFF.

The rearrangement links TRBV23-1 to TRBJ2-5; no firm D call. TRBV23-1 is an ORF; its function is uncertain. This CDR3 comprises 12 residues. The germline V and J ends were trimmed by 0 bases and 5 bases, with 4 bases remaining between them. As DNA, the CDR3 is TGCGCCAGCAGTCAATCCCGGGAGACCCAGTACTTC. It encodes CASSQSRETQYF.

The chain couples TRBV14 to TRBJ1-2; D unclear. Germline loops: CDR1 SGHDN, CDR2 FVKESK. The CDR3 loop spans 13 amino acids. V lost 4 bases, J lost 1 base, and 7 bases lay in between. The chain's CDR3 is CASSPSVNYGYTF. The CDR3, as DNA: TGTGCCAGCAGCCCCTCTGTTAACTATGGCTACACCTTC.

This clone has a handful of counts. V is TRBV27 and J is TRBJ2-2; TRBD1 matches 8 bases. From germline, CDR1 is MNHEY and CDR2 SMNVEV (reference sequence). This CDR3 is built from 16 residues. V shed 5 bases and J 5 bases; nucleotides not matched to a gene: 10. The CDR3 is CASSPRTGSITGELFF. The CDR3 DNA sequence: TGTGCCAGCAGTCCCCGGACAGGGAGTATTACCGGGGAGCTGTTTTTT.

This clone was seen a single time. The rearrangement uses TRBV19 and TRBJ1-1; the D gene is possibly TRBD1 (5 bases). The germline V gene has CDR1 LNHDA and CDR2 SQIVND (reference sequence). V dropped 5 bases and J dropped 3 bases, with 13 bases sitting between them. The CDR3 totals 14 residues. In DNA form, the CDR3 reads TGTGCCAGTAGTCTACAGGAGGGGTACACTGAAGCTTTCTTT. Translated, it gives CASSLQEGYTEAFF.

The DNA of the CDR3 is TGCGCCAGCAGCGGAACAGGGTTCGAGCAGTACTTC. This gives the protein CASSGTGFEQYF. The J gene is TRBJ2-7, the V gene TRBV5-1, with a tentative D call TRBD1 (6 bases). CDR1 is SGHRS and CDR2 is YFSETQ in the germline V gene. V lost 4 bases and J lost 6, with 11 bases in between. The CDR3 runs 12 residues.

The chain links TRBV11-2 to TRBJ2-7; TRBD1 might be the D (6 bases). The V end lost 4 bases, the J end lost 4 bases, and 8 bases lay between the germline ends. The CDR3 loop spans 12 amino acids. Germline CDR1 is SGHAT and CDR2 is FQNNGV. CDR3 in DNA: TGTGCCAGCAGCTCTCAGGGGTACGAGCAGTACTTC. Translating gives CASSSQGYEQYF.

This clone was observed a handful of times. The chain recombines TRBV7-2 with TRBJ1-2, with D hard to call. The CDR3 loop spans 18 amino acids. The germline gives CDR1 SGHTA, CDR2 FQGNSA. V lost 1 base and J lost 4, with 22 bases in between. CDR3 sequence: CASSLDSPMGSRGYGYTF. The CDR3 DNA follows: TGTGCCAGCAGCTTAGATTCACCCATGGGTTCCCGGGGCTATGGCTACACCTTC.

The CDR3 nucleotides are TGTGCCAGCAGCTTTACTACGGGGGGTGTGCAAGAGACCCAGTACTTC. It yields the protein CASSFTTGGVQETQYF. The chain combines TRBV7-9 with TRBJ2-5; 7 positions agree with TRBD2. Germline V gene data show CDR1 as SEHNR and CDR2 as FQNEAQ (reference sequence). V lost 3 bases, J lost 2 bases, and 9 bases stayed unmatched. This CDR3 is 16 amino acids long.

This clone appeared a few times. CDR3 residues: CASSSSPGAYEQYF. The CDR3 DNA reads TGTGCCAGCAGCTCTTCCCCCGGGGCCTACGAGCAGTACTTC. V and J are TRBV5-6 and TRBJ2-7; perhaps TRBD2 as D (5 bases). CDR3 length: 14 residues. The germline V gene encodes CDR1 SGHDT and CDR2 YYEEEE. With 3 bases removed from V and 2 bases from J, the gap between germline ends came to 12 bases.

This chain uses TRBV6-6 with TRBJ2-3; D unresolved. Germline values: CDR1 MNHNY, CDR2 SVGAGI (reference sequence). The CDR3 spans 12 residues. V lost 8 bases and J lost 2, with 8 bases in between. CDR3 amino acids: CASGFYTDTQYF. The DNA of the CDR3 is TGTGCCAGCGGTTTCTACACAGATACGCAGTATTTT.

The chain is built from TRBV4-1 and TRBJ2-5; 9 bases are a match to TRBD1. There are 21 residues in the CDR3. The germline V gene has CDR1 MGHRA and CDR2 YSYEKL. The V and J ends lost 7 bases and 3 bases, in that order; junction bases with no gene match: 27. The CDR3 DNA reads as TGCGCCAGCAAACCGGGCCCTCTTAGGCGGGCCCCCCGGGACAGGGAAGAGACCCAGTACTTC. This encodes CASKPGPLRRAPRDREETQYF.

This chain connects TRBV4-3 to TRBJ2-5; 9 bases map to TRBD2. J gave up 4 bases and V 1 base, and 10 bases lay outside the gene matches. CDR3 length: 17 amino acids. CDR1 LGHNA and CDR2 YSLEER come from the germline V gene. This CDR3 is CASSQGERGERVETQYF. CDR3 DNA sequence: TGCGCCAGCAGCCAAGGAGAGCGGGGGGAACGGGTAGAGACCCAGTACTTC.

V usage is TRBV6-5 and J usage is TRBJ1-4; D unclear. Germline V gene data show CDR1 as MNHEY and CDR2 as SVGAGI. The V end lost 6 bases, the J end lost 0 bases, and 11 bases lay between the germline ends. The length of the CDR3 is 15 residues. DNA of the CDR3: TGTGCCAGCAGCCCTCTCGGAGCAACTAATGAAAAACTGTTTTTT. Encoded protein: CASSPLGATNEKLFF.

V usage is TRBV28 and J usage is TRBJ2-7; D not certain. Germline V gives CDR1 MDHEN, CDR2 SYDVKM. Between the trimmed V and J ends, which lost 2 bases and 3 bases, there was a span of 8 bases. The CDR3 consists of 13 residues. The CDR3 DNA reads TGTGCCAGCAGTTTAGGGCAGAACTACGAGCAGTACTTC. Amino acids: CASSLGQNYEQYF.

The chain employs TRBV7-9 and TRBJ2-5, with unresolved D. The CDR3 is 13 amino acids. Per germline, CDR1 SEHNR and CDR2 FQNEAQ (reference sequence). V was pared by 5 bases and J by 5 bases, with 12 bases between. CDR3 loop: CASSKSELETQYF. The CDR3 DNA reads as TGTGCCAGCAGCAAGAGTGAGTTGGAGACCCAGTACTTC.

This clone was counted a few times. The chain carries TRBV28 and TRBJ2-3; D might be TRBD1 (5 bases). The CDR3 has 15 amino acids. Germline CDR1 MDHEN, CDR2 SYDVKM. The V end was cut by 3 bases, the J end by 6 bases, with 16 bases between. The CDR3 DNA is TGTGCCAGCAGTTTGGGTGGCAGGGTAGGTGATACGCAGTATTTT. Translated: CASSLGGRVGDTQYF.

J is TRBJ2-1 and V is TRBV6-5; D unresolved. The V end was cut by 7 bases, the J end by 8 bases, with 9 bases between. The germline gives CDR1 MNHEY, CDR2 SVGAGI. The CDR3 spans 11 residues. DNA of the CDR3: TGTGCCAGCACCAACTCGGATGAGCAGTTCTTC. It translates to CASTNSDEQFF.

The chain carries TRBV4-1 and TRBJ1-3, with TRBD1 as a possible D gene (5 bases). The germline V gene has CDR1 MGHRA and CDR2 YSYEKL. The CDR3 spans 16 residues. With 1 base removed from V and 8 bases from J, the gap between germline ends came to 18 bases. The CDR3 region is CASSQAGQGVRDTIYF. CDR3 in DNA: TGCGCCAGCAGCCAAGCTGGCCAGGGTGTTAGGGACACCATATATTTT.

The chain has TRBV7-2 and TRBJ1-6; unclear D gene. The germline V and J ends were trimmed by 3 bases and 0 bases, with 9 bases remaining between them. The CDR3 consists of 16 residues. The germline V gene has CDR1 SGHTA and CDR2 FQGNSA. This CDR3 reads CASSFEASSYNSPLHF. In DNA, the CDR3 is TGTGCCAGCAGCTTCGAGGCGAGCTCCTATAATTCACCCCTCCACTTT.

The chain recombines TRBV4-3 with TRBJ2-3; D unclear. V was pared by 1 base and J by 6 bases, with 14 bases between. Per the germline V gene, CDR1 is LGHNA and CDR2 is YSLEER. The CDR3 consists of 15 residues. CDR3 nucleotides: TGCGCCAGCAGCCAAGGGCTCGCCCCCACCGATACGCAGTATTTT. Protein product: CASSQGLAPTDTQYF.

The V call is TRBV4-3, the J call TRBJ1-6, with 7 positions matching TRBD1. Trimming removed 3 bases from V and 14 bases from J; junction bases left unmatched: 7. Germline V gives CDR1 LGHNA, CDR2 YSLEER. CDR3 size: 13 residues. CDR3 loop: CASSQVTGRSLHF. For the CDR3, the DNA is TGCGCCAGCAGCCAGGTGACAGGGAGGTCCCTCCACTTT.